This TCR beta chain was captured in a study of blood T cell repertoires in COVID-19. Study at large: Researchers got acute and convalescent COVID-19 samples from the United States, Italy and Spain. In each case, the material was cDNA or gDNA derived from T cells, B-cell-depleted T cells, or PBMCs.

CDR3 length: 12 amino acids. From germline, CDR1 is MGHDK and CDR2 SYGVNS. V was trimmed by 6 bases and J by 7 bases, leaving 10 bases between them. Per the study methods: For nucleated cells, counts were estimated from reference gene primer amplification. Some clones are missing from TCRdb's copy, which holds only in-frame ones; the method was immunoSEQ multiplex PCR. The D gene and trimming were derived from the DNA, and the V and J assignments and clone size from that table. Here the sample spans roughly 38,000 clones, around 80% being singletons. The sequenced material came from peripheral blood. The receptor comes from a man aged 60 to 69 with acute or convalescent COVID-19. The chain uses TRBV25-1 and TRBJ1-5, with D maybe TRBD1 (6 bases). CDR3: CASRQGWQPQHF. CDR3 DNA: TGTGCCAGCAGACAGGGTTGGCAGCCCCAGCATTTT.